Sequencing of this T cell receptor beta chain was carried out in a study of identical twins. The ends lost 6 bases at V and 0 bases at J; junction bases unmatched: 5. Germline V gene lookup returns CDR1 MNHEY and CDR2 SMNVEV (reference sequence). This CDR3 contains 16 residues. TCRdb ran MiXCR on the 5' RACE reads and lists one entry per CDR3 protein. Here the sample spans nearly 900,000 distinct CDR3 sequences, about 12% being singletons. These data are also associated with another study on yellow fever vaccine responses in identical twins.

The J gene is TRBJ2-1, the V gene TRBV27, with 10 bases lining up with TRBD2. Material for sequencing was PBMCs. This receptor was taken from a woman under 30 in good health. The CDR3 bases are TGTGCCAGCAGAGAGCTAGCGGGGGCCTCCTACAATGAGCAGTTCTTC. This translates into CASRELAGASYNEQFF.